This is a list of T cell receptor beta chains from one sample in a study of T-cell reconstitution after alpha-beta-depleted transplantation in children. MiXCR was run by TCRdb on the PCR reads, yielding one entry per CDR3 protein. The data show some 200,000 distinct CDR3 sequences, around 6.8% seen once. Sample: PBMCs from the stem cell graft donor, taken from the stem cell graft. These receptors all come from a human donor who donated a stem cell graft to a child with Wiskott-Aldrich syndrome. CDR3s include the opening cysteine and the closing phenylalanine or tryptophan. D genes are given only for firm matches. Size is omitted from some rows. Given values are once, few, many or a class for expanded clones.

>many|-|TRBV9|13|TRBJ1-1
TGTGCCAGCAGCGTACTCCTCGACACTGAAGCTTTCTTT
CASSVLLDTEAFF
>many|-|TRBV6-5|13|TRBJ1-2
TGTGCCAGCAGTTCTCACTTAAACTATGGCTACACCTTC
CASSSHLNYGYTF
>many|-|TRBV11-2|13|TRBJ1-2
TGTGCCAGCAGCAAAGGGTCAGGGGAGGGCTACACCTTC
CASSKGSGEGYTF
>many|-|TRBV7-2|14|TRBJ2-3
TGTGCCAGCAGCTTAGGTCTAGCCCTTGGTACGCAGTATTTT
CASSLGLALGTQYF
>many|TRBD1|TRBV2|15|TRBJ2-3
TGTGCCAGCAGTGGCGGGACAGGGCGCACAGATACGCAGTATTTT
CASSGGTGRTDTQYF
>many|TRBD2|TRBV4-2|16|TRBJ2-2
TGTGCCAGCAGTTCTCCGGGACTAGCGGGGGCCGGGGAGCTGTTTTTT
CASSSPGLAGAGELFF
>-|TRBD1|TRBV7-9|15|TRBJ2-3
TGTGCCAGCAGCTCTACAGGGGGGAGCACAGATACGCAGTATTTT
CASSSTGGSTDTQYF
>few|TRBD2|TRBV9|15|TRBJ2-7
TGTGCCAGCAGCGTAGACAGCGGGAGTCCCTACGAGCAGTACTTC
CASSVDSGSPYEQYF
>few|-|TRBV7-2|11|TRBJ2-5
TGTGCCAGCAGCGGGAAGGAGACCCAGTACTTC
CASSGKETQYF
>many|-|TRBV30|12|TRBJ1-1
TGTGCCTGGAGTGAGTTTCGGAATGAAGCTTTCTTT
CAWSEFRNEAFF
>-|TRBD1|TRBV11-2|19|TRBJ2-1
TGTGCCAGCAGCCACCCGAGGACAGGGGGCTTGAGCTCCTACAATGAGCAGTTCTTC
CASSHPRTGGLSSYNEQFF
>many|-|TRBV4-3|15|TRBJ2-3
TGCGCCAGCAGCCAAGAGGCTAGTTCCACAGATACGCAGTATTTT
CASSQEASSTDTQYF
>many|-|TRBV9|15|TRBJ1-6
TGTGCCAGCAGCGCCCACCCAGGGATGAATTCACCCCTCCACTTT
CASSAHPGMNSPLHF